A single sample is the source of the 5 T cell receptor beta chains below, sequenced in a study of T cell changes during pregnancy in multiple sclerosis. The repertoire was sequenced with immunoSEQ multiplex PCR; TCRdb's copy has only in-frame clones and lacks some. The sample includes some 70,000 clones, approximately 90% of them seen just once. Sequenced here: peripheral blood, sampled in the second trimester of pregnancy. The receptors derive from a female donor in good health, enrolled as a control in a pregnancy study.

The rearrangement links TRBV29-1 to TRBJ1-1, with no clear D. With 1 base removed from V and 4 bases from J, the gap between germline ends came to 7 bases. The CDR3 extends over 12 amino acids. CDR1 and CDR2 from the germline V gene are SQVTM and ANQGSEA. The CDR3, as DNA: TGCAGCGTTGAAGGACTACTCACTGAAGCTTTCTTT. This sequence encodes CSVEGLLTEAFF.

This clone was counted a single time. The chain uses TRBV6-5 and TRBJ2-7, with D possibly TRBD2 on 5 matching bases. V lost 0 bases and J 6 bases, leaving 9 bases between the germline ends. The CDR3 length is 13 residues. Looked up from germline, CDR1 is MNHEY and CDR2 is SVGAGI. The CDR3 is CASSYSRAGEQYF. The DNA for the CDR3 is TGTGCCAGCAGTTACTCCCGGGCGGGCGAGCAGTACTTC.

The rearrangement links TRBV2 to TRBJ2-1; 9 nucleotides line up with TRBD1. CDR3 length: 13 amino acids. Per the germline V gene, CDR1 is SNHLY and CDR2 is FYNNEI. The V segment lost 7 bases and the J segment 5 bases; nucleotides outside the gene matches: 3. The CDR3 loop reads CASKRQGDNEQFF. The CDR3 DNA reads TGTGCCAGCAAAAGACAGGGGGACAATGAGCAGTTCTTC.

This clone is labeled medium-sized (0.01 to 0.1%). The chain joins TRBV6-4 to TRBJ2-3; TRBD2 agrees at 8 bases. The CDR3 loop spans 14 amino acids. From germline, CDR1 is MRHNA and CDR2 SNTAGT. J gave up 4 bases and V 0 bases, and 0 bases lay outside the gene matches. This CDR3 is CASSDSAGADTQYF. DNA of the CDR3: TGTGCCAGCAGTGACTCAGCGGGAGCAGATACGCAGTATTTT.

The chain couples TRBV5-1 to TRBJ2-3, with 8 bases matching TRBD2. V gave up 4 bases and J gave up 4 bases; unmatched junction bases: 5. The CDR3 is 14 residues long. Germline-derived CDR1 and CDR2 are SGHRS and YFSETQ. The CDR3 sequence: CASSQGTSADTQYF. The DNA of the CDR3 is TGCGCCAGCAGCCAAGGGACTAGTGCAGATACGCAGTATTTT.